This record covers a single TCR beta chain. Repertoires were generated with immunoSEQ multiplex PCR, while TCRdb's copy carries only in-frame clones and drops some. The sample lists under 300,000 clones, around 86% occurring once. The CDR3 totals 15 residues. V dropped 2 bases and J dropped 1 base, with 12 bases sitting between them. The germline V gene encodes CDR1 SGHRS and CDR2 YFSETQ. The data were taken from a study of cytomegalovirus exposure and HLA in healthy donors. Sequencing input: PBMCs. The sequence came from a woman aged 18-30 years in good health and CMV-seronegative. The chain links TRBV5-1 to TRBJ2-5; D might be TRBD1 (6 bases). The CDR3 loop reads CASSFHRVGQETQYF. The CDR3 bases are TGCGCCAGCAGCTTCCACAGGGTGGGCCAAGAGACCCAGTACTTC. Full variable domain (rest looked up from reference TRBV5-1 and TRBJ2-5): KAGVTQTPRYLIKTRGQQVTLSCSPISGHRSVSWYQQTPGQGLQFLFEYFSETQRNKGNFPGRFSGRQFSNSRSEMNVSTLELGDSALYLCASSFHRVGQETQYFGPGTRLLVL.